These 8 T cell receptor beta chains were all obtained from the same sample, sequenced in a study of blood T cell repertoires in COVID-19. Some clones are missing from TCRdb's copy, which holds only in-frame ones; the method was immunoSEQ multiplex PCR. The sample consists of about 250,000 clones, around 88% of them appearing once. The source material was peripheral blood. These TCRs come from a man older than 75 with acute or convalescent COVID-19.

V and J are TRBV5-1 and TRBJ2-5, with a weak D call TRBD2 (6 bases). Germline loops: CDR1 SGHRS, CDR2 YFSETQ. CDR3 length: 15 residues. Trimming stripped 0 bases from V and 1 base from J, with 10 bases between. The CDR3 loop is CASSLAFGSQETQYF. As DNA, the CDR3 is TGCGCCAGCAGCTTGGCTTTCGGGAGCCAAGAGACCCAGTACTTC.

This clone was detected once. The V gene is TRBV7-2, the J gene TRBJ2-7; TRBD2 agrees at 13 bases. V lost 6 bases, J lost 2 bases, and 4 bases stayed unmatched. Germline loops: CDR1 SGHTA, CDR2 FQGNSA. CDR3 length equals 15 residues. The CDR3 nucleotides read TGTGCCAGCAGTACTGGGACTAGCGGGACCTACGAGCAGTACTTC. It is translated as CASSTGTSGTYEQYF.

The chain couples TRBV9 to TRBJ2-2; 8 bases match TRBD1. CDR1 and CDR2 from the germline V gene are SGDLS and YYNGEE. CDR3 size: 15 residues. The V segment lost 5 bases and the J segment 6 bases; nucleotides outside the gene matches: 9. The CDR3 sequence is CASSTGQGTAGELFF. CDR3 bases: TGTGCCAGCAGTACCGGACAGGGTACTGCCGGGGAGCTGTTTTTT.

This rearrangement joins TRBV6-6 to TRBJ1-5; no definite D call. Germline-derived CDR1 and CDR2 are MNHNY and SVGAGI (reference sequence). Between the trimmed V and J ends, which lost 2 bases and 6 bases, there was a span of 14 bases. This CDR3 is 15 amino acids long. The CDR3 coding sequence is TGTGCCAGCAGTTACCAGACCCTAGATCGTCAGCCCCAGCATTTT. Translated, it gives CASSYQTLDRQPQHF.

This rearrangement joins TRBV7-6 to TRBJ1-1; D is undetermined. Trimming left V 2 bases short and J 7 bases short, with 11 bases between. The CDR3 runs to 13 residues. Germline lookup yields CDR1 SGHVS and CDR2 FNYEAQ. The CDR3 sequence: CASSLTPAGEAFF. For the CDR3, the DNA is TGTGCCAGCAGCTTAACCCCCGCAGGTGAAGCTTTCTTT.

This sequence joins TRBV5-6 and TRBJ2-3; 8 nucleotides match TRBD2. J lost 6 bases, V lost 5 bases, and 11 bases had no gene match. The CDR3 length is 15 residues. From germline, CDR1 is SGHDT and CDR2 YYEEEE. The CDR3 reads CASSTPGLVVDTQYF. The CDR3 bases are TGTGCCAGCAGTACACCGGGACTAGTGGTCGATACGCAGTATTTT.

In DNA, the CDR3 is TGTGCCAGCAGCTACGGACAGACACAAGAGACCCAGTACTTC. Translated, it gives CASSYGQTQETQYF. The chain joins TRBV7-9 to TRBJ2-5, with TRBD1 as a possible D gene (6 bases). From germline, CDR1 is SEHNR and CDR2 FQNEAQ (reference sequence). CDR3 size: 14 residues. V was pared by 4 bases and J by 2 bases, with 11 bases between.

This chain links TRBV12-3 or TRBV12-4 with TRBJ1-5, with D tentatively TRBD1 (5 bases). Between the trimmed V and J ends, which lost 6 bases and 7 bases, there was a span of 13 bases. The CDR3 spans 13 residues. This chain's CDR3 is CASSLGGTQPQHF. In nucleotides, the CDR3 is TGTGCCAGCAGCCTAGGAGGGACCCAGCCCCAGCATTTT.